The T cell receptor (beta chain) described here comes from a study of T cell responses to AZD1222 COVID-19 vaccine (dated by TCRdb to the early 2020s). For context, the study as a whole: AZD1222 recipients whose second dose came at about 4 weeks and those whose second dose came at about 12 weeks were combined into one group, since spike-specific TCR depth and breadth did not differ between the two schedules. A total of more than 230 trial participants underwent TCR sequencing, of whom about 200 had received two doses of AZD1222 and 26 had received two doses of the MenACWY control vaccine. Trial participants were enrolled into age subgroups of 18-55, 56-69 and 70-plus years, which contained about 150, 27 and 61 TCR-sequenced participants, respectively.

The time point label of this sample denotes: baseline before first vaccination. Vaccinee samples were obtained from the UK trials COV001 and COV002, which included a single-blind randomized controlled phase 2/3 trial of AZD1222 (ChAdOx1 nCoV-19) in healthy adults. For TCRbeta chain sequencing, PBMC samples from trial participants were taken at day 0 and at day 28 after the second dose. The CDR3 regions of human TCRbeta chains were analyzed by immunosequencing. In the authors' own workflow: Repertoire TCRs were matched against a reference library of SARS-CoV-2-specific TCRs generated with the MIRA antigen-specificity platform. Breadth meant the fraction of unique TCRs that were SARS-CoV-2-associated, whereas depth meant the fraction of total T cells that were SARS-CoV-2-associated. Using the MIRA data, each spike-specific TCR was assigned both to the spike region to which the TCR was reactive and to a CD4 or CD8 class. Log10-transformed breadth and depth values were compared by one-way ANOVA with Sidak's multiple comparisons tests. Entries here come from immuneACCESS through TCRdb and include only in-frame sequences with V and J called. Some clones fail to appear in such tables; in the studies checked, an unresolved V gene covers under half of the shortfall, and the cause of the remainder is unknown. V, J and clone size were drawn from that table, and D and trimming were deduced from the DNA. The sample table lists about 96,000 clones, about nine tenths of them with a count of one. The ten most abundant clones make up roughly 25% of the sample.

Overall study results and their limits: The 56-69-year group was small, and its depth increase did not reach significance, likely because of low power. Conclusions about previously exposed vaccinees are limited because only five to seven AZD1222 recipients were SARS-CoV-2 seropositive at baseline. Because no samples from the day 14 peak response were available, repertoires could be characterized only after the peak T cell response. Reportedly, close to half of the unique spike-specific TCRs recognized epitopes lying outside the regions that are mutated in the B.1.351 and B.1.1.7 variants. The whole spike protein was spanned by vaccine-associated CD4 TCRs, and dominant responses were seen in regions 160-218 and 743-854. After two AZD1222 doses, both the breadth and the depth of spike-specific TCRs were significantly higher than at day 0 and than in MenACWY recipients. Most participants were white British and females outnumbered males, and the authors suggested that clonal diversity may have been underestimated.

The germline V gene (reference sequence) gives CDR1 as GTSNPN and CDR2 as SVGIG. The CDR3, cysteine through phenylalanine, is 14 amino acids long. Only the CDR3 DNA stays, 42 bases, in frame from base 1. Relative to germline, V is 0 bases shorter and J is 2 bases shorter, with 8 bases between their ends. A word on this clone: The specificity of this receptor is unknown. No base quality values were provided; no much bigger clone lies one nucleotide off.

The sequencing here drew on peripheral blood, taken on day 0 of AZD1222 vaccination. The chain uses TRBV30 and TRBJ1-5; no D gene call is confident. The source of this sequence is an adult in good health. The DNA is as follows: TGTGCCTGGAGTGTAGCCCGAGGCAATCAGCCCCAGCATTTT. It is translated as CAWSVARGNQPQHF.